The source of this T cell receptor (beta chain) is a study of cytomegalovirus exposure and HLA in healthy donors. This CDR3 spans 18 amino acids. Germline V gives CDR1 MDHEN, CDR2 SYDVKM. V was cut by 3 bases and J by 2 bases, with 20 bases left in between. Primers included in the PCR were 60 Vbeta and 13 Jbeta primers. Clones were sequenced by immunoSEQ multiplex PCR, and TCRdb holds only the in-frame ones, with some missing. The repertoire holds about 180,000 clones, with roughly 88% as singletons. The TCR sequence derives from a girl aged 2 to 9 in good health and CMV-seropositive. Source material: PBMCs. The chain is built from TRBV28 and TRBJ1-5, with D possibly TRBD1 on 5 matching bases. The CDR3 DNA follows: TGTGCCAGCAGTTTCGGTGGACGGGGGGGGATTGGCAATCAGCCCCAGCATTTT. Translating it yields CASSFGGRGGIGNQPQHF. Supplemented by reference TRBV28 and TRBJ1-5, the full variable domain reads DVKVTQSSRYLVKRTGEKVFLECVQDMDHENMFWYRQDPGLGLRLIYFSYDVKMKEKGDIPEGYSVSREKKERFSLILESASTNQTSMYLCASSFGGRGGIGNQPQHFGDGTRLSIL.